The 19 T cell receptor beta chains below were found in one sample sequenced in a study of T cells in Graves' hyperthyroidism and ophthalmopathy. TCR beta CDR3 regions were amplified from RNA. First-round RT-PCR of the TCR CDR3 relied on the HTBI primer set. TCRdb itself ran the multiplex PCR reads through MiXCR, one entry per CDR3 protein. In the table there are roughly 660,000 distinct CDR3 sequences, roughly 17% of which are singletons. Sequences were obtained from blood. These receptors came from a man in his fifties with Graves' hyperthyroidism.

This chain links TRBV11-2 with TRBJ2-5, with TRBD1 as a possible D gene (6 bases). The germline V gene has CDR1 SGHAT and CDR2 FQNNGV. Trimming took 5 bases from V and 3 from J, leaving 19 bases between them. This CDR3 is 16 amino acids long. CDR3: CASSPRKNRAEETQYF. In DNA form, the CDR3 reads TGTGCCAGCAGCCCCAGAAAGAACAGGGCGGAAGAGACCCAGTACTTC.

Comments on this clonotype: The DNA is omitted, as the CDR3 cannot be located on it reliably, and the CDR3 follows TCRdb's listing. This rearrangement joins TRBV7-2 to TRBJ2-5; the D call TRBD2 from the table was never checked on the DNA. Germline CDR1 is SGHTA and CDR2 is FQGNSA. The CDR3 contains 23 residues when both ends are counted. This CDR3 is CASSFYICSARDLASGRTETQYF.

This clonotype has ten or more counts. The chain has TRBV12-3 or TRBV12-4 and TRBJ2-1, with 10 positions matching TRBD1. Trimming removed 5 bases from V and 1 base from J; junction bases left unmatched: 8. The CDR3 runs 17 residues. For the CDR3, the DNA is TGTGCCAGCAGTCCGTCGACAGGGGGCAGATCCTACAATGAGCAGTTCTTC. Protein sequence: CASSPSTGGRSYNEQFF.

In this sample, this clonotype turned up a few times. The chain employs TRBV6-1 and TRBJ2-7, with 8 bases that match TRBD1. V lost 6 bases, J lost 4 bases, and 8 bases stayed unmatched. This CDR3 has 14 residues. Germline CDR1 reads MNHNS; CDR2 reads SASEGT. CDR3 DNA sequence: TGTGCCAGCAGAGGGACAGGACGAGCTTACGAGCAGTACTTC. Encoded protein: CASRGTGRAYEQYF.

This clonotype occurred a few times. V is TRBV15 and J is TRBJ1-5; D perhaps matches TRBD1 (5 bases). The CDR3 extends over 17 amino acids. V lost 0 bases, J lost 1 base, and 13 bases lay in between. CDR1 is LNHNV, CDR2 YYDKDF, per germline (reference sequence). CDR3: CATSRDNQGTSNQPQHF. The DNA of the CDR3 is TGTGCCACCAGCAGAGATAATCAGGGCACGAGCAATCAGCCCCAGCATTTT.

This clonotype was found many times. This sequence joins TRBV27 and TRBJ2-7, with a tentative D call TRBD2 (6 bases). The CDR3 loop spans 15 amino acids. Germline CDR1 and CDR2: MNHEY and SMNVEV (reference sequence). Trimming cost V 7 bases and J 4 bases, with 20 bases left between them. The CDR3 loop is CASKIGGMPGYEQYF. DNA for the CDR3: TGTGCCAGCAAGATCGGCGGGATGCCCGGTTACGAGCAGTACTTC.

The genes are TRBV24-1 and TRBJ2-6, with D hard to call. V shed 6 bases and J shed 2 bases, with 4 bases lying between them. In germline, CDR1 is KGHDR, CDR2 SFDVKD. The CDR3 length is 13 residues. The CDR3 loop reads CATSTPGANVLTF. The CDR3 nucleotides are TGTGCCACCAGTACTCCTGGGGCCAACGTCCTGACTTTC.

This clonotype was found many times. This chain joins TRBV28 and TRBJ2-3; no reliable D call. The CDR3 extends over 13 amino acids. Per germline, CDR1 MDHEN and CDR2 SYDVKM. Trimming stripped 6 bases from V and 5 bases from J, with 12 bases between. CDR3 DNA: TGTGCCAGCAGCCAACGGCCCCAAGATACGCAGTATTTT. As protein: CASSQRPQDTQYF.

This chain links TRBV30 with TRBJ2-1; 7 bases line up with TRBD1. V dropped 0 bases and J dropped 3; count of bases not matched to a gene: 11. Germline CDR1 reads GTSNPN; CDR2 reads SVGIG (reference sequence). CDR3 size: 17 residues. The CDR3 DNA sequence: TGTGCCTGGAGTGTCTTACAGGGGATGGGCTTCTACAATGAGCAGTTCTTC. Its protein is CAWSVLQGMGFYNEQFF.

The rearrangement joins TRBV19 to TRBJ1-5, with 7 bases lining up with TRBD1. CDR1 is LNHDA, CDR2 SQIVND, per germline (reference sequence). The V segment lost 7 bases and the J segment 4 bases; nucleotides outside the gene matches: 19. This CDR3 is built from 18 residues. As DNA, the CDR3 is TGTGCCAGTACCTTATTCTCCGGGACAGCCTTCGCTAATCAGCCCCAGCATTTT. Translating it yields CASTLFSGTAFANQPQHF.

The DNA for the CDR3 is TGCAGCGTCCCAGGACAGGGGGAGGAGGAGCAGTTCTTC. Residues: CSVPGQGEEEQFF. The chain joins TRBV29-1 to TRBJ2-1; TRBD1 matches at 10 bases. The CDR3 sequence is 13 residues long. V gave up 6 bases and J gave up 10 bases; unmatched junction bases: 9. Per germline, CDR1 SQVTM and CDR2 ANQGSEA.

In its sample, this clonotype was seen many times. This chain connects TRBV6-1 to TRBJ1-2; TRBD1 aligns across 9 bases. The germline V gene encodes CDR1 MNHNS and CDR2 SASEGT. This CDR3 spans 15 amino acids. With V trimmed by 3 bases and J by 8 bases, 10 bases remained unmatched. The CDR3 spells CASSEVPGQGVGYTF. The CDR3 bases are TGTGCCAGCAGTGAGGTACCGGGACAGGGTGTCGGCTACACCTTC.

The rearrangement links TRBV12-3 or TRBV12-4 to TRBJ2-7; D gene uncertain. CDR3 size: 13 residues. V dropped 7 bases and J dropped 4 bases, with 14 bases sitting between them. The DNA of the CDR3 is TGTGCCAGCAAGACAAGGAGAGAATACGAGCAGTACTTC. Protein: CASKTRREYEQYF.

Points on this clonotype: This may be a read error: a much more frequent sequence differs by one nucleotide. In this CDR3 the conserved last residue, phenylalanine or tryptophan, is missing, so a read error is likely. The genes are TRBV9 and TRBJ1-1; D perhaps matches TRBD1 (5 bases). The CDR3 runs to 14 residues. The ends were cut back, 0 bases at V and 6 bases at J, with 12 bases in the middle. From germline, CDR1 is SGDLS and CDR2 YYNGEE. The chain's CDR3 is CASSVDGGLPEAFV. The CDR3 DNA follows: TGTGCCAGCAGCGTAGATGGGGGACTCCCTGAAGCTTTCGTT.

This clonotype was counted between two and nine times. The chain combines TRBV4-3 with TRBJ2-7, with 12 bases identical to TRBD1. CDR3 length: 13 residues. Germline CDR1 and CDR2: LGHNA and YSLEER. V trimming: 8 bases; J trimming: 7 bases; junction bases outside the gene matches: 6. The CDR3 DNA reads TGCGCCAGCGGCCGGGACAGGGGGCGGGAGCAGTACTTC. It is translated as CASGRDRGREQYF.

The chain links TRBV6-1 to TRBJ2-5, with no clear D. The CDR3 has 13 residues. CDR1 MNHNS and CDR2 SASEGT come from the germline V gene. Trimming pared 0 bases from V and 5 bases from J, leaving 7 bases between. This CDR3 reads CASSEALRETQYF. CDR3 sequence (DNA): TGTGCCAGCAGTGAAGCGCTGAGGGAGACCCAGTACTTC.

This clonotype has a count of ten or more. The rearrangement joins TRBV6-5 to TRBJ1-2, with D possibly TRBD1 on 5 matching bases. The length of the CDR3 is 14 residues. The germline V and J ends were trimmed by 0 bases and 6 bases, with 11 bases remaining between them. Germline V gene data show CDR1 as MNHEY and CDR2 as SVGAGI. The CDR3 sequence: CASSYSRGRNGYTF. The CDR3, as DNA: TGTGCCAGCAGTTACTCGAGGGGTAGGAATGGCTACACCTTC.

At least ten counts were recorded for this clonotype. V and J are TRBV20-1 and TRBJ2-5, with 8 positions matching TRBD2. The germline gives CDR1 DFQATT, CDR2 SNEGSKA (reference sequence). The CDR3 loop spans 17 amino acids. J gave up 1 base and V 5 bases, and 15 bases lay outside the gene matches. Written as DNA, the CDR3 is TGCAGTGCTGTACAGGGACTAGTCGTTGTCCCCCAAGAGACCCAGTACTTC. Protein sequence: CSAVQGLVVVPQETQYF.

This clonotype was counted between two and nine times. The chain combines TRBV5-1 with TRBJ1-5; D is ambiguous. With 4 bases removed from V and 11 bases from J, the gap between germline ends came to 10 bases. The CDR3 is made up of 11 amino acids. From germline, CDR1 is SGHRS and CDR2 YFSETQ. The CDR3 spells CASSGGMAQHF. The CDR3 coding sequence is TGCGCCAGCAGCGGCGGCATGGCCCAGCATTTT.